The next 24 T cell receptor beta chains were all read from a single sample in a study of CD8 T cells in ankylosing spondylitis. TCRdb independently ran MiXCR on the 5' RACE reads; one entry per CDR3 protein. This table has about 250,000 distinct CDR3 sequences, 8% to 10% appearing once. The sequenced sample was blood, either unsorted or a sorted T cell fraction (not recorded which). These receptors were taken from a female donor with ankylosing spondylitis or in good health (not recorded which).

This clonotype was detected ten times or more. V and J are TRBV27 and TRBJ2-1; TRBD2 agrees at 9 bases. The germline gives CDR1 MNHEY, CDR2 SMNVEV (reference sequence). Trimming at V came to 2 bases and at J to 8 bases, leaving 4 bases not matched to a gene. This CDR3 is built from 14 residues. CDR3 region: CASSLAGGHDEQFF. The DNA of the CDR3 is TGTGCCAGCAGTTTAGCGGGAGGGCACGATGAGCAGTTCTTC.

This clonotype has only a few counts. The rearrangement uses TRBV6-2 or TRBV6-3 and TRBJ1-2; TRBD1 is a possible D gene (5 bases). Germline V lookup: CDR1 MNHEY, CDR2 SVGEGT. V was cut by 6 bases and J by 3 bases, with 17 bases left in between. This CDR3 comprises 15 residues. The CDR3 protein is CASRRHRDLDYGYTF. CDR3 in DNA: TGTGCCAGCAGGCGCCACCGGGACCTCGACTATGGCTACACCTTC.

This clonotype came up many times. This chain connects TRBV12-3 or TRBV12-4 to TRBJ2-1; TRBD2 matches 12 bases. With V trimmed by 5 bases and J by 5 bases, 13 bases remained unmatched. There are 18 residues in the CDR3. Here the CDR3 DNA reads TGTGCCAGCAGTCCCAGCTTTAGGACTAGCGGGAAGGACAATGAGCAGTTCTTC. It is translated as CASSPSFRTSGKDNEQFF.

For this clonotype: A much larger clone differs by one base, so this may be a read error. This chain joins TRBV7-2 and TRBJ2-3; D gene unclear. The CDR3 consists of 16 residues. The germline V and J ends were trimmed by 2 bases and 2 bases, with 14 bases remaining between them. Germline CDR1 reads SGHTA; CDR2 reads FQGNSA. For the CDR3, the DNA is TGTGCCAGCAGCTTACTTGGGCGGCCCCACACAGATACGCAGTATTTT. Residues: CASSLLGRPHTDTQYF.

This clonotype was detected ten times or more. V usage is TRBV7-2 and J usage is TRBJ2-4; perhaps D is TRBD1 or TRBD2 (6 bases each). The V gene lost 0 bases and the J gene lost 7 bases, with 13 bases spanning the gap. Per the germline V gene, CDR1 is SGHTA and CDR2 is FQGNSA. The CDR3 length is 15 residues. CDR3 in DNA: TGTGCCAGCAGCTTAGCGTTAGGGGGGATGAACATTCAGTACTTC. It yields the protein CASSLALGGMNIQYF.

This clonotype was detected ten times or more. DNA of the CDR3: TGTGCCACCAGTGTGGGGCTCTATGGCTACACCTTC. Residues: CATSVGLYGYTF. The V gene is TRBV24-1, the J gene TRBJ1-2, with TRBD1 as a possible D gene (5 bases). The CDR3 has 12 residues. Germline CDR1 and CDR2: KGHDR and SFDVKD. Deletions cut 5 bases from V and 4 bases from J, with 7 bases between.

To note about this clonotype: A much more abundant neighbour one base away suggests this may be a read error. V gene TRBV5-4 combines with J gene TRBJ2-7; perhaps TRBD2 as D (5 bases). Per the germline V gene, CDR1 is SGHNT and CDR2 is YYREEE (reference sequence). The CDR3 spans 20 residues. This CDR3 is CASSLAYGMAEAPISKEQCF. For the CDR3, the DNA is TGTGCCAGCAGCTTGGCCTATGGGATGGCGGAGGCACCTATTTCGAAGGAGCAGTGCTTC. Full variable domain (rest looked up from reference TRBV5-4 and TRBJ2-7): ETGVTQSPTHLIKTRGQQVTLRCSSQSGHNTVSWYQQALGQGPQFIFQYYREEENGRGNFPPRFSGLQFPNYSSELNVNALELDDSALYLCASSLAYGMAEAPISKEQCFGPGTRLTVT.

The chain employs TRBV7-9 and TRBJ1-2; a possible D gene is TRBD1 (6 bases). Trimming removed 1 base at V and 10 bases at J, with 19 bases between. Germline values: CDR1 SEHNR, CDR2 FQNEAQ (reference sequence). This CDR3 has 15 residues. The DNA of the CDR3 is TGTGCCAGCAGCTTAGACGCGGGGGGCGCACGCGCCTACACCTTC. Encoded protein: CASSLDAGGARAYTF.

This clonotype has at least ten counts. The rearrangement joins TRBV29-1 to TRBJ1-4; D is unclear. The CDR3 loop spans 10 amino acids. Per germline, CDR1 SQVTM and CDR2 ANQGSEA. V lost 5 bases and J 6 bases, leaving 4 bases between the germline ends. This CDR3 is CSVLDEKLFF. The CDR3 DNA reads as TGCAGCGTTCTTGATGAAAAACTGTTTTTT.

In this sample, this clonotype turned up many times. J is TRBJ1-2 and V is TRBV11-2; tentative D call: TRBD1 (5 bases). Germline CDR1 is SGHAT and CDR2 is FQNNGV. The V gene lost 4 bases and the J gene lost 3 bases, with 9 bases spanning the gap. The CDR3 spans 13 residues. The CDR3 spells CASSWDGDYGYTF. The CDR3 region has the DNA TGTGCCAGCAGCTGGGACGGAGACTATGGCTACACCTTC.

This clonotype was seen ten or more times. This rearrangement joins TRBV7-9 to TRBJ1-6; no firm D call. The CDR3 covers 13 residues. The V end was cut by 3 bases, the J end by 8 bases, with 8 bases between. Germline V lookup: CDR1 SEHNR, CDR2 FQNEAQ (reference sequence). The CDR3 loop is CASSLAEHSPLHF. CDR3 sequence (DNA): TGTGCCAGCAGCTTGGCGGAGCATTCACCCCTCCACTTT.

Regarding this clonotype: Sequence at one end of the junction differs from germline and may be a read error. The genes are TRBV7-2 and TRBJ2-5; D unclear. This CDR3 has 15 residues. Germline V gives CDR1 SGHTA, CDR2 FQGNSA. CDR3 nucleotide sequence: TGTGGCAGCAGCTCCCCGACTTGGTATCAAGAGACCCAGTACTTC. It translates to CGSSSPTWYQETQYF.

Only a few counts were recorded for this clonotype. The chain has TRBV7-2 and TRBJ2-7; TRBD2 matches at 9 bases. Germline CDR1 SGHTA, CDR2 FQGNSA. V gave up 5 bases and J gave up 7 bases; unmatched junction bases: 15. This CDR3 spans 16 amino acids. The CDR3 protein is CASSLRAGLAGREQYF. CDR3 DNA sequence: TGTGCCAGCAGCCTAAGGGCGGGCCTAGCGGGAAGAGAGCAGTACTTC.

This clonotype was seen many times. The V and J genes are TRBV25-1 and TRBJ1-2; 8 bases match TRBD1. CDR1 is MGHDK and CDR2 is SYGVNS in the germline V gene. This CDR3 contains 14 residues. V shed 5 bases, J shed 4 bases, and the junction held 6 bases outside the gene matches. CDR3 amino acids: CASSTPGTGYGYTF. CDR3 in DNA: TGTGCCAGCAGTACCCCCGGGACAGGCTATGGCTACACCTTC.

This clonotype was seen ten or more times. The J gene is TRBJ2-1, the V gene TRBV7-6; TRBD2 aligns across 10 bases. J lost 4 bases, V lost 5 bases, and 5 bases had no gene match. This CDR3 contains 15 residues. CDR1 and CDR2 from the germline V gene are SGHVS and FNYEAQ. The CDR3 protein is CASSEDSGRYNEQFF. The DNA of the CDR3 is TGTGCCAGCAGCGAAGATAGCGGGAGGTACAATGAGCAGTTCTTC. The variable domain in full, with the rest retrieved from reference TRBV7-6 and TRBJ2-1, is GAGVSQSPRYKVTKRGQDVALRCDPISGHVSLYWYRQALGQGPEFLTYFNYEAQQDKSGLPNDRFSAERPEGSISTLTIQRTEQRDSAMYRCASSEDSGRYNEQFFGPGTRLTVL.

Many counts were recorded for this clonotype. In nucleotides, the CDR3 is TGTGCCAGCAGTTACTGGCTAGCGGGAGGGAGAGAGCAGTACTTC. This gives the protein CASSYWLAGGREQYF. The chain couples TRBV12-3 or TRBV12-4 to TRBJ2-7; the match to TRBD2 covers 12 bases. Trimming took 4 bases from V and 7 from J; bases not matched to a gene: 8. The CDR3 loop spans 15 amino acids.

This clonotype was picked up many times. This chain connects TRBV29-1 to TRBJ2-2, with D perhaps TRBD1 (5 bases). The CDR3 has 12 residues. V was trimmed by 6 bases and J by 3 bases, leaving 8 bases between them. Per germline, CDR1 SQVTM and CDR2 ANQGSEA. The CDR3 DNA sequence: TGCAGCGTCCCGACAGACACCGGGGAGCTGTTTTTT. It specifies CSVPTDTGELFF.

This clonotype was found many times. The chain employs TRBV4-2 and TRBJ1-2; D is possibly TRBD1 (5 bases). CDR3 length: 14 residues. V lost 4 bases, J lost 4 bases, and 13 bases lay in between. The germline V gene encodes CDR1 LGHNA and CDR2 YNFKEQ. CDR3 in amino acids: CASSPREGPYGYTF. The DNA of the CDR3 is TGTGCCAGCAGCCCTCGGGAGGGACCCTATGGCTACACCTTC.

This clonotype was seen many times. This sequence joins TRBV25-1 and TRBJ2-1; perhaps D is TRBD1 or TRBD2 (5 bases each). Trimming removed 4 bases at V and 10 bases at J, with 14 bases between. This CDR3 has 13 residues. CDR1 is MGHDK and CDR2 is SYGVNS in the germline V gene. CDR3 nucleotide sequence: TGTGCCAGCAGTGTAAATGGGGGAACCGAGCAGTTCTTC. It translates to CASSVNGGTEQFF.

The CDR3 DNA reads as TGCGCCAGCAGCCAAGACGGGATAAACACCGGGGAGCTGTTTTTT. Residues: CASSQDGINTGELFF. This chain connects TRBV4-3 to TRBJ2-2, with D perhaps TRBD2 (5 bases). The CDR3 length is 15 residues. Deletions cut 0 bases from V and 2 bases from J, with 7 bases between. In germline, CDR1 is LGHNA, CDR2 YSLEER.

Comment on this clonotype: Being one base from a much bigger clone, this may be a read error. The chain recombines TRBV20-1 with TRBJ2-5; 9 nucleotides line up with TRBD2. CDR1 and CDR2 from the germline V gene are DFQATT and SNEGSKA (reference sequence). The CDR3 consists of 14 residues. The CDR3 loop is CSADLAGRGEAQYF. Written as DNA, the CDR3 is TGCAGTGCCGACCTAGCGGGACGTGGAGAGGCCCAGTACTTC.

This clonotype was recorded many times. This rearrangement joins TRBV18 to TRBJ2-2; D not resolved. This CDR3 comprises 16 residues. Germline V gene data show CDR1 as KGHSH and CDR2 as LQKENI. Trimming shortened V by 1 base and J by 3 bases, and 12 bases separated the two germline ends. This CDR3 is CASSPQPAFDTGELFF. For the CDR3, the DNA is TGTGCCAGCTCACCACAACCCGCGTTTGACACCGGGGAGCTGTTTTTT.

This clonotype was seen more than once but under ten times. This chain links TRBV12-3 or TRBV12-4 with TRBJ1-1, with D possibly matching TRBD1 (5 bases). CDR3 length: 14 amino acids. Trimming removed 5 bases at V and 3 bases at J, with 13 bases between. The CDR3 sequence is CASSDSKFHTEAFF. The CDR3 DNA sequence: TGTGCCAGCAGTGACAGCAAATTCCACACTGAAGCTTTCTTT.

This clonotype was picked up many times. The chain uses TRBV12-5 and TRBJ2-1, with unresolved D. This CDR3 region has 13 residues. With 6 bases removed from V and 2 bases from J, the gap between germline ends came to 8 bases. CDR1 and CDR2 (germline): LGHNT, FRNRAP. The DNA of the CDR3 is TGTGCTAGTGGCCCCGGAACCTACAATGAGCAGTTCTTC. Its translation: CASGPGTYNEQFF.